This TCR beta chain is from a study of T cells after posttransplantation cyclophosphamide. General study points: Recipient CMV seropositivity and CMV reactivation strongly tracked TRB clonality.

This clone was recorded at least ten times. Its antigen is unknown. This CDR3 contains 18 residues. After removal of 4 bases from V and 7 bases from J, the junction contained 20 bases not matched to a gene. Germline CDR1 SGHVS, CDR2 FNYEAQ. This related bone marrow graft donor gave peripheral blood on the day of marrow donation. Sequencing used immunoSEQ multiplex PCR; TCRdb keeps in-frame clones, though not all of them. The sample holds 35,000 to 40,000 clones, and no clone turns up only once. The material sequenced was PBMCs. The source of this sequence is a man aged 25-40 years in good health and a related stem cell transplant donor. The chain uses TRBV7-6 and TRBJ2-7, with 9 nucleotides matching TRBD1. The CDR3 sequence is CASSSPGQGIGFSGEQYF. CDR3 in DNA: TGTGCCAGCAGCTCTCCGGGACAGGGCATTGGGTTTTCTGGGGAGCAGTACTTC.